The rows below give T cell receptor beta chains drawn from one sample of a study of T-cell memory formation after mild COVID-19. TCRdb reanalysed the 5' RACE reads using MiXCR and keeps one entry per CDR3 protein. The profile shows fewer than 550,000 distinct CDR3 sequences, 20% of them singletons. Material: PBMCs or a T cell subset sorted from them (not recorded which). The receptors derive from an adult woman who had mild COVID-19 (a few samples of this study predate the infection). Cell type and time point are not known. Each CDR3 is given with its conserved first and last residue. A D gene is named only where the DNA matches it firmly.

v_call	j_call	cdr3_length	d_call	cdr3_aa
TRBV11-2	TRBJ2-1	15	NA	CASSSIYGTRNEQFF
TRBV19	TRBJ2-1	15	TRBD2	CASSEGGRAYNEQFF
TRBV4-1	TRBJ2-1	17	TRBD2	CASSQDLAGGPRNEQFF
TRBV20-1	TRBJ2-7	18	TRBD2	CSARGVGLAGLSSDEQYF
TRBV6-6	TRBJ2-3	16	TRBD1	CASSPRTGISTDTQYF
TRBV12-3/TRBV12-4	TRBJ2-5	16	TRBD2	CASTPEPLAGPWNQYF
TRBV11-2	TRBJ2-5	14	NA	CASSLAQLQETQYF
TRBV12-3/TRBV12-4	TRBJ2-1	14	TRBD2	CASSLGGGVREQFF
TRBV29-1	TRBJ2-2	14	NA	CSVWDANSAGELFF
TRBV20-1	TRBJ2-1	11	NA	CSAKQGGVQFF
TRBV6-5	TRBJ1-1	15	NA	CASSYSRWGNTEAFF
TRBV11-2	TRBJ2-7	14	TRBD1	CASSFGQGPSEQYF
TRBV24-1	TRBJ2-1	12	NA	CATSDLLLRQFF
TRBV6-1	TRBJ2-1	15	NA	CASSEPTGSYNEQFF
TRBV29-1	TRBJ2-1	11	NA	CSVEDTNEQFF
TRBV29-1	TRBJ2-1	13	NA	CSVGQGVLNEQFF
TRBV6-2/TRBV6-3	TRBJ1-1	14	TRBD1	CASSLRGPNTEAFF
TRBV5-1	TRBJ2-1	15	NA	CASASRPSSYNEQFF
TRBV24-1	TRBJ2-3	14	NA	CATSDLWSGDTQYF
TRBV2	TRBJ2-7	14	TRBD2	CASHLSGSLLEQYF
TRBV6-6	TRBJ1-5	16	TRBD1	CASSSFRQGGNQPQHF
TRBV12-3/TRBV12-4	TRBJ1-2	15	NA	CASSPSRDSFAGYTF
TRBV6-5	TRBJ2-7	15	TRBD2	CASIRSSGRAGEQYF
TRBV10-2	TRBJ1-1	16	TRBD1	CASSEPHGQGGTEAFF
TRBV7-6	TRBJ2-1	17	TRBD1	CASSPDRGSGAYNEQFF
TRBV12-3/TRBV12-4	TRBJ2-7	18	TRBD2	CASSFLSVAGGSRYEQYF
TRBV12-3/TRBV12-4	TRBJ1-5	16	TRBD1	CASSSYGDRGNQPQHF
TRBV7-2	TRBJ2-7	14	TRBD2	CASAPGASGHEQYF
TRBV5-1	TRBJ2-1	15	NA	CASSSGGGSYNEQFF
TRBV6-1	TRBJ1-5	17	TRBD1	CASLRRSTQGAAQPQHF
TRBV5-1	TRBJ2-5	14	NA	CASSRDLSQETQYF
TRBV5-1	TRBJ1-2	15	NA	CASSLKVGGSYGYTF
TRBV20-1	TRBJ2-1	11	TRBD2	CSAATLAGVFF
TRBV12-3/TRBV12-4	TRBJ2-1	11	NA	CASSQSGEQFF
TRBV5-1	TRBJ2-4	16	NA	CASSLGAAGQVNIQYF
TRBV7-8	TRBJ2-5	13	NA	CASSLYQQETQYF
TRBV3-1	TRBJ1-2	12	NA	CASSRDGAGYTF
TRBV2	TRBJ2-4	18	TRBD2	CASRGLAGDGGAKNIQYF
TRBV11-3	TRBJ2-2	14	TRBD2	CASKLAGGAGELFF
TRBV7-2	TRBJ1-2	15	NA	CASSLRDGANYGYTF
TRBV20-1	TRBJ1-5	14	NA	CSASMGKSYQPQHF
TRBV5-1	TRBJ2-6	19	TRBD2	CASSFSAGGPSNGANVLTF
TRBV29-1	TRBJ1-1	12	NA	CSVRIPGAEAFF